The 10 T cell receptor beta chains in this list originate from one sample, sequenced in a study of T cell repertoires in cytomegalovirus infection. TCRdb redid the calling of the reads with MiXCR, one entry per CDR3 protein. Altogether 250,000 to 350,000 distinct CDR3 sequences are present, about 23% being singletons, with the ten largest covering over 11%. Sequencing was performed on PBMCs. Receptors were obtained from a human donor in good health (CMV status not recorded). Some clones in this sample may be carry-over from other donors' samples.

This clonotype was counted only a few times. The rearrangement uses TRBV10-3 and TRBJ1-2; a possible D gene is TRBD1 (6 bases). Trimming removed 4 bases at V and 4 bases at J, with 25 bases between. Germline-derived CDR1 and CDR2 are ENHRY and SYGVKD. This CDR3 spans 18 amino acids. The CDR3 here is CAISVGPNKGELVYGYTF. In DNA form, the CDR3 reads TGTGCCATCAGTGTGGGACCGAATAAGGGGGAGTTGGTCTATGGCTACACCTTC.

Ten or more counts support this clonotype. This chain connects TRBV7-2 to TRBJ2-7; tentative D call: TRBD2 (6 bases). CDR3 length: 16 amino acids. V dropped 1 base and J dropped 6 bases, with 19 bases sitting between them. Germline lookup yields CDR1 SGHTA and CDR2 FQGNSA. DNA for the CDR3: TGTGCCAGCAGCTTAGTCAGCGGGCCGCTTGGAGGCGAGCAGTACTTC. This translates into CASSLVSGPLGGEQYF.

The chain recombines TRBV28 with TRBJ1-1, with D possibly matching TRBD1 (5 bases). Germline-derived CDR1 and CDR2 are MDHEN and SYDVKM. V lost 6 bases and J 7 bases, leaving 12 bases between the germline ends. The CDR3 consists of 12 residues. The DNA of the CDR3 is TGTGCCAGCAGGACAGTCCACTTTGAAGCTTTCTTT. Its translation: CASRTVHFEAFF.

In its sample, this clonotype was seen many times. The V and J genes are TRBV7-6 and TRBJ1-5, with a possible D match to TRBD1 (6 bases). Between the trimmed V and J ends, which lost 1 base and 4 bases, there was a span of 11 bases. Germline V gene sequence: CDR1 SGHVS, CDR2 FNYEAQ. This CDR3 comprises 15 residues. CDR3 loop: CASSLDGGRNQPQHF. The CDR3 coding sequence is TGTGCCAGCAGCTTAGACGGGGGGCGGAATCAGCCCCAGCATTTT.

The sample holds one count of this clonotype. J is TRBJ2-1 and V is TRBV18; 8 bases map to TRBD1. This CDR3 contains 16 residues. Trimming removed 4 bases from V and 0 bases from J; junction bases left unmatched: 5. CDR1 and CDR2 from the germline V gene are KGHSH and LQKENI. CDR3 coding DNA: TGTGCCAGCTCACGGGGGACAGGTGGCTCCTACAATGAGCAGTTCTTC. Its translation: CASSRGTGGSYNEQFF.

In this sample, this clonotype turned up many times. The chain has TRBV11-2 and TRBJ2-7; no definite D call. Germline-derived CDR1 and CDR2 are SGHAT and FQNNGV. This CDR3 is built from 10 residues. V dropped 4 bases and J dropped 4 bases, with 2 bases sitting between them. For the CDR3, the DNA is TGTGCCAGCAGCTATTACGAGCAGTACTTC. Protein product: CASSYYEQYF.

This clonotype was detected many times. This chain joins TRBV7-2 and TRBJ2-2; no clear D gene. The CDR3 runs 14 residues. Trimming removed 1 base from V and 6 bases from J, with 9 bases in between. Germline V lookup: CDR1 SGHTA, CDR2 FQGNSA. The CDR3 nucleotides are TGTGCCAGCAGCTTAGAGGGTGCGTCCGGGGAGCTGTTTTTT. Translation: CASSLEGASGELFF.

There are a few counts of this clonotype. The chain has TRBV29-1 and TRBJ2-2, with no clear D. Germline V gives CDR1 SQVTM, CDR2 ANQGSEA. Trimming took 6 bases from V and 2 from J, leaving 10 bases between them. The CDR3 consists of 13 residues. CDR3 region: CSVDSGNTGELFF. The CDR3, as DNA: TGCAGCGTCGATTCAGGAAACACCGGGGAGCTGTTTTTT.

The chain couples TRBV7-9 to TRBJ2-5; 10 positions match TRBD1. V trimming: 4 bases; J trimming: 4 bases; junction bases outside the gene matches: 6. CDR1 and CDR2 from the germline V gene are SEHNR and FQNEAQ (reference sequence). This CDR3 is 15 amino acids long. CDR3 sequence (DNA): TGTGCCAGCAGCTATAGGACAGGGGGTGGAGAGACCCAGTACTTC. Its translation: CASSYRTGGGETQYF.

The chain couples TRBV6-7 to TRBJ2-7; no definite D call. TRBV6-7 is designated an ORF whose function remains uncertain. V shed 2 bases and J shed 2 bases, with 10 bases lying between them. This CDR3 is built from 14 residues. The CDR3 nucleotides are TGTGCCAGCAGTTACCTAAAGAGTACCTACGAGCAGTACGTC. Encoded protein: CASSYLKSTYEQYV.